These 7 T cell receptor beta chains originate from one sample sequenced in a study of OX40 agonist ivuxolimab in advanced cancers. Profiling relied on immunoSEQ multiplex PCR, and the TCRdb table lists in-frame clones only, not all of them. The repertoire has tens of thousands of clones, 90% of them found once; the top ten carry 0.3% to 0.4%. Sequencing used CD4+ or CD8+ T cells sorted from blood, obtained in a trial of the OX40 agonist ivuxolimab. Receptors originate from an adult with an advanced solid tumor such as melanoma, head and neck, liver or kidney cancer.

The gene calls are TRBV7-2 and TRBJ1-2; 10 nucleotides line up with TRBD1. CDR3 length equals 16 residues. J gave up 2 bases and V 1 base, and 4 bases lay outside the gene matches. The germline V gene has CDR1 SGHTA and CDR2 FQGNSA. This CDR3 reads CASSLDGQGGNYGYTF. CDR3 sequence (DNA): TGTGCCAGCAGCTTAGACGGACAGGGGGGGAACTATGGCTACACCTTC. Combining the CDR3 with reference TRBV7-2 and TRBJ1-2 gives the whole variable domain GAGVSQSPSNKVTEKGKDVELRCDPISGHTALYWYRQSLGQGLEFLIYFQGNSAPDKSGLPSDRFSAERTGGSVSTLTIQRTQQEDSAVYLCASSLDGQGGNYGYTFGSGTRLTVV.

The chain joins TRBV5-1 to TRBJ1-2; D possibly corresponds to TRBD1 (6 bases). From germline, CDR1 is SGHRS and CDR2 YFSETQ. The V and J ends lost 0 bases and 4 bases respectively, with 10 bases between them. The CDR3 covers 14 residues. CDR3 DNA: TGCGCCAGCAGCTTGGGACAGGAGGCCTATGGCTACACCTTC. Protein sequence: CASSLGQEAYGYTF.

The V call is TRBV5-1, the J call TRBJ2-7; possible D gene TRBD1, 6 bases. The CDR3 extends over 13 amino acids. V lost 3 bases, J lost 1 base, and 8 bases lay in between. CDR1 and CDR2 (germline): SGHRS, YFSETQ. CDR3 nucleotides: TGCGCCAGCAGCTCAGGACAGTCCTACGAGCAGTACTTC. Translated, it gives CASSSGQSYEQYF.

The chain links TRBV2 to TRBJ2-1, with 9 nucleotides matching TRBD1. The CDR3 spans 15 residues. J lost 3 bases, V lost 6 bases, and 6 bases had no gene match. Germline-derived CDR1 and CDR2 are SNHLY and FYNNEI. The DNA for the CDR3 is TGTGCCAGCAGCGGAGGACAGGGGAACTACAATGAGCAGTTCTTC. This codes for CASSGGQGNYNEQFF. Based on the CDR3 plus reference TRBV2 and TRBJ2-1, the full variable domain is EPEVTQTPSHQVTQMGQEVILRCVPISNHLYFYWYRQILGQKVEFLVSFYNNEISEKSEIFDDQFSVERPDGSNFTLKIRSTKLEDSAMYFCASSGGQGNYNEQFFGPGTRLTVL.

This clone was seen once. V usage is TRBV9 and J usage is TRBJ1-2, with D uncertain. CDR3 size: 13 residues. The germline V and J ends were trimmed by 1 base and 8 bases, with 12 bases remaining between them. Germline V gene data show CDR1 as SGDLS and CDR2 as YYNGEE. CDR3 nucleotides: TGTGCCAGCAGCGTACGGCTAAGAGACGGCTACACCTTC. It translates to CASSVRLRDGYTF.

The rearrangement joins TRBV5-1 to TRBJ2-2, with a tentative D call TRBD1 (5 bases). V was cut by 1 base and J by 0 bases, with 10 bases left in between. The CDR3 length is 16 residues. CDR1 is SGHRS and CDR2 is YFSETQ in the germline V gene. CDR3 bases: TGCGCCAGCAGCTTGTCAGGGTATACGAACACCGGGGAGCTGTTTTTT. It specifies CASSLSGYTNTGELFF. Filled out from reference TRBV5-1 and TRBJ2-2, the complete variable domain reads KAGVTQTPRYLIKTRGQQVTLSCSPISGHRSVSWYQQTPGQGLQFLFEYFSETQRNKGNFPGRFSGRQFSNSRSEMNVSTLELGDSALYLCASSLSGYTNTGELFFGEGSRLTVL.

J is TRBJ2-1 and V is TRBV29-1; D ambiguous. Trimming stripped 7 bases from V and 8 bases from J, with 15 bases between. Germline V lookup: CDR1 SQVTM, CDR2 ANQGSEA. This CDR3 has 12 amino acids. CDR3 sequence reads: CSAARSTDEQFF. CDR3 coding DNA: TGCAGCGCCGCTCGCTCAACAGATGAGCAGTTCTTC.